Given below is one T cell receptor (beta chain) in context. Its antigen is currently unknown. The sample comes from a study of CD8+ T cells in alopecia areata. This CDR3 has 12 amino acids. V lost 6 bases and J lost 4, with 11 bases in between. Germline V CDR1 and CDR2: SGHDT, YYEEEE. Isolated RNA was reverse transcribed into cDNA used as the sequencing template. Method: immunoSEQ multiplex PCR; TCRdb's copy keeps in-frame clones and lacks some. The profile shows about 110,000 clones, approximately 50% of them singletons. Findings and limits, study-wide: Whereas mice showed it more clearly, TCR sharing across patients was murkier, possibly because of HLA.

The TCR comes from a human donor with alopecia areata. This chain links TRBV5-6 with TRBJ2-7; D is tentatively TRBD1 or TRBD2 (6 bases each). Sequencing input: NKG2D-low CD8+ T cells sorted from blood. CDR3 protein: CASNQGRYEQYF. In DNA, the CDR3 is TGTGCCAGCAATCAGGGGAGGTACGAGCAGTACTTC.